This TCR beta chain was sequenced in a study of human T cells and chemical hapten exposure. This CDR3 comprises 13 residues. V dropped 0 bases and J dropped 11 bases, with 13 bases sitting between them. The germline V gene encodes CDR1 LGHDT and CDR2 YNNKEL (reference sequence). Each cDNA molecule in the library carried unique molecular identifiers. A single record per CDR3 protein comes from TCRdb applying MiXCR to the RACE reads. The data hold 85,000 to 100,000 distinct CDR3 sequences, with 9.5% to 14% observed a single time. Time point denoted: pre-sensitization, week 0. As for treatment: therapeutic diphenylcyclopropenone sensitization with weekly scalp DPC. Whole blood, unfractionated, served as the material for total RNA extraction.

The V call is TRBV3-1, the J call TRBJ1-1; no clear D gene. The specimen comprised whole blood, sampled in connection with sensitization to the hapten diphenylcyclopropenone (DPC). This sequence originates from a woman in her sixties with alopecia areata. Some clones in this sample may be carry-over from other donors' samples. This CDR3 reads CASSQEILQPAFF. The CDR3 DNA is TGTGCCAGCAGCCAAGAAATACTCCAGCCTGCTTTCTTT.